This T cell receptor beta chain was captured in a study of post-analysis software for immune sequencing data. The CDR3 extends over 11 amino acids. The germline V and J ends were trimmed by 6 bases and 2 bases, with 5 bases remaining between them. Unique-molecular-identifier-tagged TCR beta cDNA libraries were used. MiXCR, run by TCRdb on the PCR reads, gives a single entry per CDR3 protein. The top ten hold about 12% of the sample, which has about 500,000 distinct CDR3 sequences, under 55% seen once. This clonotype was counted many times. As yet, its antigen is unknown. Study observations and caveats: The five TRBV segments detected at higher frequency in patients than in controls included TRBV5-6, TRBV5-1 and TRBV20-1. Samples from a shared batch, those prepared together, strongly co-clustered by F measure. Relative to controls, patients with multiple sclerosis showed significantly lower normalized Chao1 diversity.

The source of this sequence is a girl aged 10-17 years with multiple sclerosis. The V gene is TRBV12-3 or TRBV12-4, the J gene TRBJ2-7; D is ambiguous. Specimen: blood. CDR3 nucleotide sequence: TGTGCCAGCAGCCCCGCCTACGAGCAGTACTTC. It is translated as CASSPAYEQYF.